Below, one T cell receptor beta chain is given with its context. Those enrolled, adults aged roughly 18 to 89 years, came from roughly 23 US areas. Researchers sorted participants into cohorts using their self-reported clinical history. This record comes from a study of blood T cell repertoires in COVID-19. About the study: T cells, B-cell-depleted T cells, or PBMCs supplied cDNA or gDNA.

Assay: immunoSEQ multiplex PCR; the TCRdb copy retains only in-frame clones and omits some. The sample shows about 240,000 clones, around four fifths of them seen only once. Losses at the gene ends were 5 bases for V and 2 bases for J; bases not matched to a gene: 10. The germline V gene has CDR1 GTSNPN and CDR2 SVGIG (reference sequence). The CDR3 is 17 residues long. The chain employs TRBV30 and TRBJ1-4; TRBD1 matches at 11 bases. This sequence was found in a woman between 40 and 55 years old who had been exposed to COVID-19. Source material: PBMCs or T cells enriched from blood (not recorded which). CDR3 DNA: TGTGCCTGGTCCCCCGGGACAGGGGGTGACACTAATGAAAAACTGTTTTTT. Translation: CAWSPGTGGDTNEKLFF. Looking up the rest from reference TRBV30 and TRBJ1-4 gives the full variable domain: SQTIHQWPATLVQPVGSPLSLECTVEGTSNPNLYWYRQAAGRGLQLLFYSVGIGQISSEVPQNLSASRPQDRQFILSSKKLLLSDSGFYLCAWSPGTGGDTNEKLFFGSGTQLSVL.